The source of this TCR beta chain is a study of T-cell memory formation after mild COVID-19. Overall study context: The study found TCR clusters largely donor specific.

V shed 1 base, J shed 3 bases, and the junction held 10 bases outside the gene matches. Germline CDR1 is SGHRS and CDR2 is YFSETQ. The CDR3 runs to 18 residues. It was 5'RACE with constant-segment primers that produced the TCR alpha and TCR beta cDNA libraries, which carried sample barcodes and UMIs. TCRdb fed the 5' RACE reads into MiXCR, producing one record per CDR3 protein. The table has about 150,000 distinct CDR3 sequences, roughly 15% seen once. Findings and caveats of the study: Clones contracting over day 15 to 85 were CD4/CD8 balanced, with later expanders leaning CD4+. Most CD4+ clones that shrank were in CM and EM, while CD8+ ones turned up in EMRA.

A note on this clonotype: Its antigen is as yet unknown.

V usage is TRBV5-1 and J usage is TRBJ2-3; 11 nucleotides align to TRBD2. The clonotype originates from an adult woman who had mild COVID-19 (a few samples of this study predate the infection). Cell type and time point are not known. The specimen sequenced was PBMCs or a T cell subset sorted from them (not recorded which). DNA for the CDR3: TGCGCCAGCAGCTTGCTAGCGGGGGGCACAGCCAGAACAGATACGCAGTATTTT. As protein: CASSLLAGGTARTDTQYF.